This entry lists 20 T cell receptor beta chains sequenced from one sample in a study of early T cells in non-severe SARS-CoV-2 infection. TCRdb fed the 5' RACE reads into MiXCR, producing one record per CDR3 protein. The data contain roughly 97,000 distinct CDR3 sequences, 9.5% to 11% of them singletons. The starting material was whole blood, obtained at baseline. These receptors were collected from an adult who was a healthcare worker with PCR-confirmed SARS-CoV-2 infection or an uninfected control (not recorded which).

The table lists this clonotype with many counts. This rearrangement joins TRBV2 to TRBJ1-1; TRBD1 matches 8 bases. The CDR3 is 13 amino acids. CDR1 and CDR2 (germline): SNHLY, FYNNEI. V lost 6 bases and J lost 5; bases outside the gene matches: 5. The CDR3 DNA sequence: TGTGCCAGCAGCGGACAGGGAGTTACTGAAGCTTTCTTT. Translation: CASSGQGVTEAFF.

This clonotype appeared a few times. The chain employs TRBV12-3 or TRBV12-4 and TRBJ2-7; no clear D. The CDR3 spans 14 residues. V was pared by 5 bases and J by 8 bases, with 19 bases between. CDR3 amino acids: CASSPETARVKQYF. The DNA for the CDR3 is TGTGCCAGCAGTCCAGAGACGGCACGCGTTAAGCAGTACTTC.

This clonotype occurred a few times. The chain recombines TRBV7-2 with TRBJ2-7, with no clear D. This CDR3 is built from 12 residues. Germline CDR1 and CDR2: SGHTA and FQGNSA. V was pared by 3 bases and J by 2 bases, with 5 bases between. In nucleotides, the CDR3 is TGTGCCAGCAGCTTTAACCCCTACGAGCAGTACTTC. Protein sequence: CASSFNPYEQYF.

The genes are TRBV6-2 or TRBV6-3 and TRBJ2-1; 8 bases align to TRBD2. CDR1 MNHEY and CDR2 SVGEGT come from the germline V gene. Trimming took 2 bases from V and 3 from J; bases not matched to a gene: 9. The CDR3 sequence is 17 residues long. The CDR3 DNA follows: TGTGCCAGCAGTTACACAGCTACTAGCGGCGTCTACAATGAGCAGTTCTTC. Amino acids: CASSYTATSGVYNEQFF.

This clonotype was recorded many times. The J gene is TRBJ1-5, the V gene TRBV19; no firm D call. Trimming pared 5 bases from V and 4 bases from J, leaving 9 bases between. CDR3 size: 13 residues. Germline V lookup: CDR1 LNHDA, CDR2 SQIVND (reference sequence). The CDR3 region has the DNA TGTGCCAGTAGTTCTTCCTCAAATCAGCCCCAGCATTTT. Translated: CASSSSSNQPQHF.

This clonotype was counted ten times or more. The CDR3 nucleotides are TGTGCCAGCAGTTTGGTCGGACCGAACACCGGGGAGCTGTTTTTT. The encoded protein is CASSLVGPNTGELFF. The rearrangement uses TRBV12-3 or TRBV12-4 and TRBJ2-2, with unresolved D. V was shortened by 3 bases and J by 0 bases, with 8 bases between the two germline ends. This CDR3 is 15 amino acids long.

This clonotype appeared a few times. This chain joins TRBV11-1 and TRBJ2-3; D is ambiguous. This CDR3 spans 16 amino acids. V was shortened by 7 bases and J by 0 bases, with 17 bases between the two germline ends. Germline assignment: CDR1 SGHAT and CDR2 FQDESV (reference sequence). The CDR3 DNA reads as TGTGCCAGCAATAAAGACGGAGACTTTAGCACAGATACGCAGTATTTT. It is translated as CASNKDGDFSTDTQYF.

The CDR3 reads CASRGSTDTQYF. The CDR3 bases are TGTGCCAGCAGGGGCAGCACAGATACGCAGTATTTT. The chain has TRBV27 and TRBJ2-3, with D unclear. Germline CDR1 reads MNHEY; CDR2 reads SMNVEV (reference sequence). This CDR3 is built from 12 residues. V lost 6 bases and J 0 bases, leaving 4 bases between the germline ends.

The table lists this clonotype with many counts. The chain employs TRBV2 and TRBJ2-7; D unclear. V lost 7 bases and J lost 3, with 13 bases in between. The CDR3 length is 13 residues. Per the germline V gene, CDR1 is SNHLY and CDR2 is FYNNEI. CDR3: CASTQDVIYEQYF. As DNA, the CDR3 is TGTGCCAGCACTCAAGACGTGATCTACGAGCAGTACTTC. Filled out from reference TRBV2 and TRBJ2-7, the complete variable domain reads EPEVTQTPSHQVTQMGQEVILRCVPISNHLYFYWYRQILGQKVEFLVSFYNNEISEKSEIFDDQFSVERPDGSNFTLKIRSTKLEDSAMYFCASTQDVIYEQYFGPGTRLTVT.

This clonotype was picked up many times. The rearrangement joins TRBV7-2 to TRBJ1-5, with 8 bases fitting TRBD1. In germline, CDR1 is SGHTA, CDR2 FQGNSA. V lost 8 bases, J lost 6 bases, and 6 bases stayed unmatched. The CDR3 spans 13 residues. CDR3 bases: TGTGCCAGCGGACAGGGAAGAGGTCAGCCCCAGCATTTT. Protein product: CASGQGRGQPQHF.

This clonotype was seen many times. The chain has TRBV10-3 and TRBJ2-7; D unclear. V gave up 4 bases and J gave up 0 bases, with 7 bases separating them. This CDR3 contains 13 residues. Germline V CDR1 and CDR2: ENHRY, SYGVKD. CDR3 coding DNA: TGTGCCATCAGTGGGGGAAGCTCCTACGAGCAGTACTTC. This gives the protein CAISGGSSYEQYF.

About this clonotype: Just one base apart from a much larger clone, this may be a read error. This chain links TRBV28 with TRBJ2-2; D remains ambiguous. The CDR3 is 16 amino acids. The germline V gene encodes CDR1 MDHEN and CDR2 SYDVKM. V was cut by 8 bases and J by 5 bases, with 21 bases left in between. CDR3 in amino acids: CASGHQVMGNTGELFF. In DNA form, the CDR3 reads TGTGCCAGCGGCCATCAGGTGATGGGGAATACCGGGGAGCTGTTTTTT. Full variable domain (remainder filled in from reference TRBV28 and TRBJ2-2): DVKVTQSSRYLVKRTGEKVFLECVQDMDHENMFWYRQDPGLGLRLIYFSYDVKMKEKGDIPEGYSVSREKKERFSLILESASTNQTSMYLCASGHQVMGNTGELFFGEGSRLTVL.

This clonotype was seen more than once but under ten times. V is TRBV6-2 or TRBV6-3 and J is TRBJ2-2, with D possibly matching TRBD2 (6 bases). V lost 2 bases to trimming and J lost 5 bases, with 21 bases between them. Per the germline V gene, CDR1 is MNHEY and CDR2 is SVGEGT. The length of the CDR3 is 18 residues. In DNA form, the CDR3 reads TGTGCCAGCAGTTACCACCTCCAAGGTAGCGGTCGTACCGGGGAGCTGTTTTTT. It codes for CASSYHLQGSGRTGELFF.

There are many counts of this clonotype. The genes are TRBV7-3 and TRBJ2-1, with D perhaps matching TRBD2 (6 bases). V lost 1 base and J lost 12, with 16 bases in between. The V gene's germline CDR1 is SGHTA and CDR2 FQGTGA. The CDR3 loop spans 14 amino acids. The CDR3 loop is CASSLIRDSGVQFF. The CDR3 DNA reads as TGTGCCAGCAGCTTAATTCGAGATTCGGGAGTGCAGTTCTTC.

This chain joins TRBV18 and TRBJ1-5; D unclear. The V end was cut by 2 bases, the J end by 3 bases, with 5 bases between. The CDR3 contains 13 residues. CDR1 is KGHSH and CDR2 is LQKENI in the germline V gene. The CDR3 DNA follows: TGTGCCAGCTCACCAAGCGACAATCAGCCCCAGCATTTT. Protein product: CASSPSDNQPQHF.

This clonotype was observed a handful of times. This CDR3 reads CASSLYLGALGEQFF. CDR3 sequence (DNA): TGTGCCAGCAGCTTGTATTTGGGGGCCCTCGGTGAGCAGTTCTTC. V is TRBV5-5 and J is TRBJ2-1; D possibly corresponds to TRBD1 (6 bases). Trimming took 1 base from V and 9 from J, leaving 17 bases between them. Germline CDR1 SGHKS, CDR2 YYEKEE (reference sequence). This CDR3 contains 15 residues.

This clonotype came up a few times. V gene TRBV20-1 combines with J gene TRBJ1-3; TRBD1 agrees at 8 bases. The germline V gene has CDR1 DFQATT and CDR2 SNEGSKA (reference sequence). The CDR3 is made up of 14 amino acids. With 5 bases clipped from V and 3 bases from J, the junction kept 6 bases outside the gene matches. CDR3 in amino acids: CSAAQGALGNTIYF. For the CDR3, the DNA is TGCAGTGCTGCCCAGGGGGCACTTGGAAACACCATATATTTT.

The chain uses TRBV6-1 and TRBJ1-4; 10 bases agree with TRBD1. Trimming at V came to 4 bases and at J to 6 bases, leaving 2 bases not matched to a gene. This CDR3 region has 14 residues. The germline gives CDR1 MNHNS, CDR2 SASEGT. The CDR3 spells CASSVGQGYEKLFF. CDR3 DNA sequence: TGTGCCAGCAGTGTGGGACAGGGGTATGAAAAACTGTTTTTT.

J is TRBJ2-7 and V is TRBV7-2, with TRBD2 as a possible D gene (7 bases). The CDR3 length is 14 residues. The V end was cut by 6 bases, the J end by 2 bases, with 14 bases between. In germline, CDR1 is SGHTA, CDR2 FQGNSA. The CDR3: CASSHRGGPYEQYF. CDR3 nucleotides: TGTGCCAGCAGTCATAGGGGGGGCCCCTACGAGCAGTACTTC.

This clonotype was counted a few times. The chain is built from TRBV14 and TRBJ1-6; D unresolved. Germline-derived CDR1 and CDR2 are SGHDN and FVKESK. V was cut by 4 bases and J by 6 bases, with 10 bases left in between. The CDR3 is 14 amino acids. This chain's CDR3 is CASSLLGGNSPLHF. The CDR3 DNA reads TGTGCCAGCAGCCTTCTCGGTGGTAATTCACCCCTCCACTTT. Based on the CDR3 plus reference TRBV14 and TRBJ1-6, the full variable domain is EAGVTQFPSHSVIEKGQTVTLRCDPISGHDNLYWYRRVMGKEIKFLLHFVKESKQDESGMPNNRFLAERTGGTYSTLKVQPAELEDSGVYFCASSLLGGNSPLHFGNGTRLTVT.